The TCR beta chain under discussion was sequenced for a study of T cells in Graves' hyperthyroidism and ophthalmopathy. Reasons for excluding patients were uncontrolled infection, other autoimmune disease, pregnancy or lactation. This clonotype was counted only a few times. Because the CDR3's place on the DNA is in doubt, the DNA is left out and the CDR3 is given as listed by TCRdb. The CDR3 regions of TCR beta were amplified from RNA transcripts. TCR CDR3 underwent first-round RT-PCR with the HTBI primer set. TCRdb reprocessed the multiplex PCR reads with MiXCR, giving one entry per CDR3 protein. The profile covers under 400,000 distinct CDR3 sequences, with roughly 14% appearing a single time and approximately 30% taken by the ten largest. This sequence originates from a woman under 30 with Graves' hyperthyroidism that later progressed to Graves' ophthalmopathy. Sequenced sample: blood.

CDR3 loop: CASSFAGGSYERYF. The J gene is TRBJ2-7, the V gene TRBV5-1. Both ends counted, the CDR3 spans 14 residues. Germline CDR1 SGHRS, CDR2 YFSETQ.